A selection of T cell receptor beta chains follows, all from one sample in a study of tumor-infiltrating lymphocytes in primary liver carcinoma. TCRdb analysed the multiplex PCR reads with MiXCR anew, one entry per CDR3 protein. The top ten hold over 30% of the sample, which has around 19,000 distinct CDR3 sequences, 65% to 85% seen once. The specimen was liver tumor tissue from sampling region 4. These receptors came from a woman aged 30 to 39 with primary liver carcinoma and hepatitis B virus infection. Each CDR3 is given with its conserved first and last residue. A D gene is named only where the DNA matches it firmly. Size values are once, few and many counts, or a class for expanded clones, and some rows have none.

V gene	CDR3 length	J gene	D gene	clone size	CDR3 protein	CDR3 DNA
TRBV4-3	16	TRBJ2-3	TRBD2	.	CASSQLTSGRADTQYF	TGCGCTAGCAGCCAGCTCACTAGCGGGAGAGCAGATACACAGTATTTT
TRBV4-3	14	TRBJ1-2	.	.	CASNAELEIYDYIF	TGCGCCAGCAATGCTGAGTTGGAGATCTATGACTACATCTTC
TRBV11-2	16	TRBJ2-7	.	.	CASSLERSSSSYEQYF	TGTGCCAGCAGCTTAGAAAGGTCTAGCAGCTCCTACGAGCAGTACTTC
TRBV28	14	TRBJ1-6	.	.	CVSSGLSGASPLHF	TGTGTCAGTAGTGGGCTATCCGGAGCTTCACCCCTCCACTTT
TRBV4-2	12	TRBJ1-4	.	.	CTSSLDRGKLFF	TGTACCAGCAGCCTAGATAGGGGGAAACTGTTTTTT
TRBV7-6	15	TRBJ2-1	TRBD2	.	CASSTRTSGSNEQFF	TGTGCCAGCAGCACAAGGACTAGCGGGAGTAATGAGCAGTTCTTC
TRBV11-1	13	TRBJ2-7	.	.	CASSLGYLREQCF	TGTGCCAGTAGCTTGGGATACCTCCGCGAACAGTGCTTC
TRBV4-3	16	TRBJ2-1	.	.	CTSSQDAGSSYSEQFF	TGCACCAGCAGTCAAGATGCGGGAAGCTCCTACAGTGAGCAGTTCTTC
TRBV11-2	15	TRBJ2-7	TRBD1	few	CASSTGAGTEVPQYF	TGTGCCAGTAGCACAGGGGCTGGGACAGAGGTTCCCCAGTACTTC
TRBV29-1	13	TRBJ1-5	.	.	CSARGDPDSPQHF	TGCAGCGCGAGGGGGGACCCAGACAGTCCCCAGCATTTT
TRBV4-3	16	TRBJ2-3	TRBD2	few	CASSQFTSGRAYTQYF	TGCGCCAGCAGTCAGTTCACTAGCGGGAGAGCATATACGCAGTATTTT
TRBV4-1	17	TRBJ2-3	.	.	CTSRQGGRRAPSDTQYF	TGCACCAGTAGGCAAGGCGGACGCCGAGCCCCATCTGATACGCAGTATTTT
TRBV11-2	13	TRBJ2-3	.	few	CATSLQWGDTQYF	TGTGCCACCAGCCTACAGTGGGGAGATACACAATATTTT
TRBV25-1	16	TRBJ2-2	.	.	CALHGASSPYTGGLFF	TGTGCCCTTCATGGGGCTTCGTCGCCATACACCGGGGGGCTGTTTTTT
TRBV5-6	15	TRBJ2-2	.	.	CARSLAPRVAGELFF	TGTGCCAGAAGCTTGGCGCCCAGAGTCGCCGGGGAGTTGTTTTTT
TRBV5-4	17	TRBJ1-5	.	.	CVSSVDGHHPPTDTQHF	TGTGTCAGCAGCGTAGACGGACACCATCCACCCACAGATACGCAGCATTTT
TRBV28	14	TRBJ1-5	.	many	CASGSRLSNQPQHF	TGTGCCAGCGGAAGCAGGCTCAGCAATCAGCCCCAGCATTTT
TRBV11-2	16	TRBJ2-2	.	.	CASSLVALARTGELFF	TGTGCTAGCAGCTTAGTGGCGCTAGCGAGAACTGGGGAGCTGTTTTTT
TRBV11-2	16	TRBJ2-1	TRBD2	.	CASSPTPRGRDNEQFF	TGTGCCAGCAGCCCTACCCCGCGCGGGAGGGACAATGAGCAGTTCTTC
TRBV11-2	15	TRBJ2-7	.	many	CASSFGGWVSYEQYF	TGTGCCAGCAGCTTTGGGGGATGGGTCTCCTACGAGCAGTACTTC
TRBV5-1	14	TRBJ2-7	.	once	CASRPQAASHEQCF	TGCGCCAGCAGACCACAGGCCGCTTCCCACGAGCAGTGTTTC
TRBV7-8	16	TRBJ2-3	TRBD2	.	CDSSLGAGGPGDTQYF	TGTGACAGCAGTTTAGGAGCGGGGGGGCCTGGTGATACGCAGTATTTT
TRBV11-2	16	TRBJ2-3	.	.	CASSPRGTSSTGTQYF	TGTGCCAGCAGCCCGAGGGGGACGTCGAGCACTGGTACGCAGTATTTT
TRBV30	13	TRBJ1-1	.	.	CAWTGQVDTEAFF	TGTGCCTGGACCGGCCAGGTGGATACTGAAGCTTTCTTT
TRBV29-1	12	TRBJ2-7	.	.	CSVECFGYEHYF	TGCAGTGTTGAATGTTTCGGGTACGAGCACTACTTC
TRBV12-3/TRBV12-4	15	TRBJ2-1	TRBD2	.	CVSSLSGSSGLEQFF	TGTGTCAGCAGCCTGTCCGGGTCTAGCGGACTCGAGCAGTTCTTC
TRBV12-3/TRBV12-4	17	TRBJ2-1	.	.	CASSSVNRERPYNEQFF	TGTGCCAGCAGCTCGGTAAATCGGGAGAGGCCCTACAATGAGCAGTTCTTC
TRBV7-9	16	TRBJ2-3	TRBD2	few	CTSSLLLAGATDTQYF	TGTACCAGTAGCCTATTACTAGCGGGAGCCACAGACACGCAGTATTTT
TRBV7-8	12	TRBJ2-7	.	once	CASRPGAKVQYF	TGTGCCAGCAGGCCAGGGGCGAAAGTGCAGTACTTC
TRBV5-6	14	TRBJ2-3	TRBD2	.	CASSLIGGSDTQYF	TGTGCCAGTAGCTTGATCGGGGGGTCAGATACACAGTATTTT
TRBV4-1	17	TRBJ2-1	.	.	CASSQEWVQSSYNEQFF	TGCGCCAGCAGCCAAGAATGGGTCCAGAGCTCCTACAATGAGCAGTTCTTC